This TCR beta chain appears in the sequencing data of a study of human thymus T cells. Study-level points and caveats: Unrelated individuals had highly overlapping thymic repertoires, as reported in related research. V and J gene usage appeared biased in thymic and blood repertoires.

The study used thymus tissue resected during corrective heart surgery. Healthy Finnish infants having corrective surgery for congenital heart defects served as donors. TCRdb's table, derived via immunoSEQ multiplex PCR, lists solely in-frame clones and lacks some. In the table there are some 130,000 clones, 90% to 95% of which are singletons. On this clone: What it binds is unknown.

This TCR was recovered from a boy under three years old with a congenital heart defect but otherwise immunologically healthy. The sequencing sample was made of thymus tissue.

CDR3 in amino acids: CASSYSTGGPHEQYF. The DNA of the CDR3 is TGTGCCAGCAGTTACTCGACGGGGGGGCCCCACGAGCAGTACTTC. The chain employs TRBV6-6 and TRBJ2-7, with 8 bases aligning to TRBD2. With V trimmed by 0 bases and J by 5 bases, 6 bases remained unmatched. Germline V lookup: CDR1 MNHNY, CDR2 SVGAGI (reference sequence). This CDR3 region has 15 residues.